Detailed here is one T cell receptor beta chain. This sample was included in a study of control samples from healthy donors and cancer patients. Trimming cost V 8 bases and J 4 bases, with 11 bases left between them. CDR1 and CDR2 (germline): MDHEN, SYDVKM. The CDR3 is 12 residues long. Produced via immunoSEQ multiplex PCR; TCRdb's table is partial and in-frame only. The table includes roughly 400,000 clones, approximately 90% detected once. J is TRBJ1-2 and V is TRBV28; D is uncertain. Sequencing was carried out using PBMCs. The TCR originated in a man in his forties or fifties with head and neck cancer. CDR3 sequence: CASLKSFYGYTF. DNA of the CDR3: TGTGCCAGCCTTAAGTCGTTCTATGGCTACACCTTC.